The 25 T cell receptor beta chains below come from one sample, sequenced in a study of CXCR3-negative and CXCR3-positive naive CD8 T cells. Study-wide findings and caveats: TRB CDR3s were more hydrophobic in CXCR3-positive than in CXCR3-negative naive cells.

5' RACE that incorporated UMI labels was used to prepare the TRB cDNA libraries. From its re-call of the 5' RACE reads, TCRdb lists each CDR3 protein once, without DNA. In total, the table holds over 50,000 distinct CDR3 sequences. The antigens these receptors bind are not known. Material: naive CXCR3+ CD8+ T cells from blood. The subset was: CD45RO-CCR7+CD27+CD95- naive CD8+ T cells expressing CXCR3 (TNR3+). The receptors shown here come from a human donor in good health. Some clones in this sample may be carry-over from other donors' samples.

The CDR3 reads CASSYLDLGRIGNQPQHF. This sequence joins TRBV6-2 or TRBV6-3 and TRBJ1-5. The CDR3 contains 18 residues. Germline V gene data show CDR1 as MNHEY and CDR2 as SVGEGT.

This chain joins TRBV28 and TRBJ2-7; the TCRdb D gene call, TRBD1, has no DNA to confirm it. The germline gives CDR1 MDHEN, CDR2 SYDVKM. The CDR3 contains 14 residues. This CDR3 is CASSIAGGDNEQYF. The entire variable domain, with the rest obtained from reference TRBV28 and TRBJ2-7, is as follows: DVKVTQSSRYLVKRTGEKVFLECVQDMDHENMFWYRQDPGLGLRLIYFSYDVKMKEKGDIPEGYSVSREKKERFSLILESASTNQTSMYLCASSIAGGDNEQYFGPGTRLTVT.

The rearrangement links TRBV14 to TRBJ2-1. Per the germline V gene, CDR1 is SGHDN and CDR2 is FVKESK. The CDR3 runs to 18 residues. CDR3 sequence: CASSQENGGVSLYNEQFF.

The chain carries TRBV29-1 and TRBJ1-4; absent DNA, TCRdb's TRBD1 call cannot be checked. The CDR3 consists of 13 residues. CDR1 is SQVTM, CDR2 ANQGSEA, per germline. The CDR3 here is CSVYRGENEKLFF.

V gene TRBV4-1 combines with J gene TRBJ1-5. Germline V gives CDR1 MGHRA, CDR2 YSYEKL. The CDR3 loop spans 14 amino acids. The CDR3 here is CASSTDPGSQPQHF.

The CDR3 reads CASSQEGRTGATFSDTQYF. V and J are TRBV4-3 and TRBJ2-3; checking the TCRdb D call of TRBD1 is not possible without DNA. CDR1 is LGHNA, CDR2 YSLEER, per germline. This CDR3 has 19 amino acids.

The rearrangement joins TRBV28 to TRBJ1-2. The CDR3 has 15 residues. Per germline, CDR1 MDHEN and CDR2 SYDVKM. CDR3 amino acids: CASSLIVLEFWGYTF.

The chain has TRBV7-9 and TRBJ2-7; checking the TCRdb D call of TRBD2 is not possible without DNA. CDR1 and CDR2 (germline): SEHNR, FQNEAQ (reference sequence). CDR3 length: 14 residues. The CDR3 region is CASSQYGPTYEQYF.

The chain couples TRBV29-1 to TRBJ2-2. The CDR3 is 14 amino acids. The germline V gene has CDR1 SQVTM and CDR2 ANQGSEA. The CDR3 loop is CSVEVRSDTGELFF.

The chain employs TRBV15 and TRBJ2-3; the TRBD2 assignment by TCRdb is unverifiable without DNA. Per the germline V gene, CDR1 is LNHNV and CDR2 is YYDKDF (reference sequence). The CDR3 covers 17 residues. CDR3 region: CATSSARGGPPTDTQYF.

V and J are TRBV5-1 and TRBJ2-1. In germline, CDR1 is SGHRS, CDR2 YFSETQ. The CDR3 is made up of 15 amino acids. CDR3 in amino acids: CASSSDSQLFDEQFF.

V and J are TRBV2 and TRBJ2-2; without DNA, the TCRdb call of TRBD1 cannot be checked. Germline V gene data show CDR1 as SNHLY and CDR2 as FYNNEI. The CDR3 consists of 15 residues. This CDR3 is CASSDPRSNTGELFF. The full variable domain, with the rest looked up from reference TRBV2 and TRBJ2-2, is EPEVTQTPSHQVTQMGQEVILRCVPISNHLYFYWYRQILGQKVEFLVSFYNNEISEKSEIFDDQFSVERPDGSNFTLKIRSTKLEDSAMYFCASSDPRSNTGELFFGEGSRLTVL.

This sequence joins TRBV4-3 and TRBJ2-2. Germline values: CDR1 LGHNA, CDR2 YSLEER. The CDR3 contains 14 residues. This CDR3 reads CASSHDRNTGELFF.

The chain uses TRBV27 and TRBJ2-7. CDR1 and CDR2 from the germline V gene are MNHEY and SMNVEV (reference sequence). CDR3 size: 15 residues. CDR3 amino acids: CASSFNKNPPNEQYF.

The chain combines TRBV20-1 with TRBJ2-1; the TRBD2 assignment by TCRdb is unverifiable without DNA. This CDR3 comprises 14 residues. Germline V gene data show CDR1 as DFQATT and CDR2 as SNEGSKA (reference sequence). This CDR3 reads CADREQLSYNEQFF.

V is TRBV7-2 and J is TRBJ2-3. The germline V gene has CDR1 SGHTA and CDR2 FQGNSA. CDR3 length: 16 residues. CDR3 in amino acids: CASSLGLGTDTDTQYF.

The J gene is TRBJ2-2, the V gene TRBV14; TCRdb's D gene call, TRBD1, goes unchecked for lack of DNA. The CDR3 runs to 17 residues. The V gene's germline CDR1 is SGHDN and CDR2 FVKESK. The CDR3 loop is CASSRTSRDRMSGELFF.

The chain joins TRBV7-3 to TRBJ2-3. Germline lookup yields CDR1 SGHTA and CDR2 FQGTGA. The CDR3 length is 16 residues. The CDR3 sequence: CASSLAARNEADTQYF.

This chain connects TRBV19 to TRBJ1-5; the TRBD1 assignment by TCRdb is unverifiable without DNA. The CDR3 sequence is 12 residues long. Germline V gives CDR1 LNHDA, CDR2 SQIVND (reference sequence). Here the CDR3 reads CASSPAGGPQHF.

The V gene is TRBV6-5, the J gene TRBJ1-2. The CDR3 contains 15 residues. Germline values: CDR1 MNHEY, CDR2 SVGAGI. CDR3 sequence reads: CASSYSGPADYGYTF.

The CDR3 protein is CASSLSPSGASTDTQYF. The chain links TRBV6-6 to TRBJ2-3; TCRdb lists TRBD2, though no DNA is available to test this call. Germline-derived CDR1 and CDR2 are MNHNY and SVGAGI (reference sequence). CDR3 size: 17 residues.

The chain uses TRBV27 and TRBJ2-4; TCRdb returns TRBD1, unconfirmable since there is no DNA. Germline lookup yields CDR1 MNHEY and CDR2 SMNVEV (reference sequence). The CDR3 runs 14 residues. The CDR3 here is CASSITGVGNIQYF.

This chain joins TRBV20-1 and TRBJ2-7. There are 13 residues in the CDR3. CDR1 DFQATT and CDR2 SNEGSKA come from the germline V gene (reference sequence). The CDR3 loop is CSARGTAAYEQYF.

The CDR3 loop is CASSDKAVLQETQYF. The rearrangement uses TRBV5-1 and TRBJ2-5. The CDR3 has 15 residues. The germline CDR1 and CDR2 sequences are SGHRS and YFSETQ.

The chain joins TRBV5-5 to TRBJ1-5. This CDR3 has 16 amino acids. Germline V gene data show CDR1 as SGHKS and CDR2 as YYEKEE (reference sequence). CDR3 amino acids: CASSYFGPEGNQPQHF.